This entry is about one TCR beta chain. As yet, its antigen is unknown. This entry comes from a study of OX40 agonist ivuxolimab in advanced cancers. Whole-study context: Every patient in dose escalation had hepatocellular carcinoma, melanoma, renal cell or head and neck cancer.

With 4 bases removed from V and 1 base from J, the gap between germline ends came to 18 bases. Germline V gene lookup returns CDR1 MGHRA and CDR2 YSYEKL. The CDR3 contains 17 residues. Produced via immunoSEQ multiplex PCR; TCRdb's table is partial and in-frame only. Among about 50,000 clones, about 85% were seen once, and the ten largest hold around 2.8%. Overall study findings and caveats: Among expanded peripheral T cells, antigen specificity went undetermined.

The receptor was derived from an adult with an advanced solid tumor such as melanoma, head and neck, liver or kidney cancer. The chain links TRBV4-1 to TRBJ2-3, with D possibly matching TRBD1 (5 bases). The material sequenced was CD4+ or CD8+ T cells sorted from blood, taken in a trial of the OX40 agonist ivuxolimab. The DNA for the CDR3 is TGCGCCAGCAGCCGGCCCGTTGGGCAGGGCGGCACAGATACGCAGTATTTT. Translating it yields CASSRPVGQGGTDTQYF.